The rows below give T cell receptor beta chains drawn from one sample of a study of CD8 T cells in ankylosing spondylitis. Via MiXCR, TCRdb re-called the 5' RACE reads, giving one row per CDR3 protein. This sample yields approximately 300,000 distinct CDR3 sequences, of which roughly 8% are seen a single time; 13% to 15% belongs to the top ten. Sequenced sample: blood, either unsorted or a sorted T cell fraction (not recorded which). The receptors come from a male donor with ankylosing spondylitis. Each CDR3 is given with its conserved first and last residue. Fields, in order: V gene, J gene, CDR3 protein.

v_call: TRBV5-1; j_call: TRBJ2-6; cdr3_aa: CASGTDSGANVLTF
v_call: TRBV9; j_call: TRBJ2-1; cdr3_aa: CASSVDRQTYNEQFF
v_call: TRBV7-9; j_call: TRBJ2-7; cdr3_aa: CASSTPGTGRYNEQYF
v_call: TRBV18; j_call: TRBJ2-7; cdr3_aa: CASSPTGFAYEQYF
v_call: TRBV10-2; j_call: TRBJ2-1; cdr3_aa: CASRKDRDSYNEQFF
v_call: TRBV20-1; j_call: TRBJ2-1; cdr3_aa: CSARDLLAGGYNEQFF
v_call: TRBV15; j_call: TRBJ1-2; cdr3_aa: CATSRIDREHGYTF
v_call: TRBV24-1; j_call: TRBJ1-4; cdr3_aa: CATSERQGAEKLFF
v_call: TRBV7-9; j_call: TRBJ1-5; cdr3_aa: CASSLGTARPQHF
v_call: TRBV19; j_call: TRBJ1-1; cdr3_aa: CASRPTGGTEAFF
v_call: TRBV10-3; j_call: TRBJ2-5; cdr3_aa: CAIGRSRAETQYF
v_call: TRBV7-8; j_call: TRBJ1-3; cdr3_aa: CASSSVPQGYGNTIYF